This T cell receptor beta chain emerged from a study of OX40 agonist ivuxolimab in advanced cancers. Regarding the study as a whole: CD4+ and CD8+ blood T cells expanded clonally by week 6 at 0.1 to 3.0 mg/kg.

As for this clone: Antigen: not known.

Repertoires were generated with immunoSEQ multiplex PCR, while TCRdb's copy carries only in-frame clones and drops some. The sample lists 75,000 to 100,000 clones, around 90% occurring once. The clonotype originates from an adult with an advanced solid tumor such as melanoma, head and neck, liver or kidney cancer. The sample was CD4+ or CD8+ T cells sorted from blood, taken in a trial of the OX40 agonist ivuxolimab.

The CDR3 DNA follows: TGCGCCAGCAGCCATAGATCCGGGACCAACAAATACGAGCAGTACTTC. This translates into CASSHRSGTNKYEQYF. The rearrangement uses TRBV4-3 and TRBJ2-7, with D possibly called TRBD1 or TRBD2 (5 bases each). CDR1 and CDR2 from the germline V gene are LGHNA and YSLEER. The V end lost 3 bases, the J end lost 4 bases, and 19 bases lay between the germline ends. The CDR3 is 16 amino acids.